The 4 T cell receptor beta chains given below trace back to one sample, sequenced in a study of blood T cell repertoires in COVID-19. Profiled with immunoSEQ multiplex PCR; TCRdb holds only in-frame clones, not every one. The sample yields about 160,000 clones, more than 80% seen once. The sample comprised peripheral blood. Receptor source: a human donor in a cohort sampled during active COVID-19.

The chain combines TRBV27 with TRBJ2-1, with D possibly TRBD1 on 5 matching bases. There are 14 residues in the CDR3. CDR1 and CDR2 (germline): MNHEY, SMNVEV (reference sequence). Trimming took off 6 bases at V and 8 bases at J, with 17 bases between the two ends. CDR3 loop: CASSDRGGWDEQFF. The CDR3 DNA sequence: TGTGCCAGCAGCGATAGGGGTGGGTGGGATGAGCAGTTCTTC.

The chain uses TRBV12-3 or TRBV12-4 and TRBJ2-1, with 11 bases aligning to TRBD1. This CDR3 spans 13 amino acids. The V and J ends lost 6 bases and 9 bases, in that order; junction bases with no gene match: 4. CDR3 amino acids: CASSPDRGPEQFF. The CDR3 nucleotides are TGTGCCAGCAGCCCGGACAGGGGGCCTGAGCAGTTCTTC.

The chain has TRBV6-5 and TRBJ2-5, with a weak D call TRBD1 (7 bases). The V and J ends lost 4 bases and 5 bases respectively, with 14 bases between them. This CDR3 is built from 14 residues. Germline V gives CDR1 MNHEY, CDR2 SVGAGI. This CDR3 is CASSSPGGSETQYF. Here the CDR3 DNA reads TGTGCCAGCAGTTCCCCAGGGGGGTCGGAGACCCAGTACTTC.

The gene calls are TRBV6-5 and TRBJ1-2, with TRBD1 as a possible D gene (6 bases). Germline V gene lookup returns CDR1 MNHEY and CDR2 SVGAGI. This CDR3 is built from 16 residues. The ends were cut back, 2 bases at V and 0 bases at J, with 13 bases in the middle. Here the CDR3 reads CASSYADRNANYGYTF. As DNA, the CDR3 is TGTGCCAGCAGTTACGCCGACAGGAATGCTAACTATGGCTACACCTTC.